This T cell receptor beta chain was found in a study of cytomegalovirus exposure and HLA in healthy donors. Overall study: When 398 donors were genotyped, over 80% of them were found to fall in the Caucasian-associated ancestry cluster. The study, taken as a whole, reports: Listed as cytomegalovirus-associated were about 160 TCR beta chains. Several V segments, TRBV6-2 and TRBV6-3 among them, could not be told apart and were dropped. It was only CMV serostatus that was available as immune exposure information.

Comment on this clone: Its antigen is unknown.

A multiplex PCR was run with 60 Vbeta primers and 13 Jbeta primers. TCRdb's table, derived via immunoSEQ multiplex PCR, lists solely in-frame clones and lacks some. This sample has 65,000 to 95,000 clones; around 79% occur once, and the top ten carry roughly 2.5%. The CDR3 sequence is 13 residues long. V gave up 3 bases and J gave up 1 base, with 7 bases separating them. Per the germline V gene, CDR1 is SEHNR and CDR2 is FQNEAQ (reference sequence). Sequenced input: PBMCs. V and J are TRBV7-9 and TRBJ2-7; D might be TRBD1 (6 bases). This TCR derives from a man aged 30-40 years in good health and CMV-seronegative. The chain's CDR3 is CASSFGQSYEQYF. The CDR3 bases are TGTGCCAGCAGCTTCGGACAGTCCTACGAGCAGTACTTC.